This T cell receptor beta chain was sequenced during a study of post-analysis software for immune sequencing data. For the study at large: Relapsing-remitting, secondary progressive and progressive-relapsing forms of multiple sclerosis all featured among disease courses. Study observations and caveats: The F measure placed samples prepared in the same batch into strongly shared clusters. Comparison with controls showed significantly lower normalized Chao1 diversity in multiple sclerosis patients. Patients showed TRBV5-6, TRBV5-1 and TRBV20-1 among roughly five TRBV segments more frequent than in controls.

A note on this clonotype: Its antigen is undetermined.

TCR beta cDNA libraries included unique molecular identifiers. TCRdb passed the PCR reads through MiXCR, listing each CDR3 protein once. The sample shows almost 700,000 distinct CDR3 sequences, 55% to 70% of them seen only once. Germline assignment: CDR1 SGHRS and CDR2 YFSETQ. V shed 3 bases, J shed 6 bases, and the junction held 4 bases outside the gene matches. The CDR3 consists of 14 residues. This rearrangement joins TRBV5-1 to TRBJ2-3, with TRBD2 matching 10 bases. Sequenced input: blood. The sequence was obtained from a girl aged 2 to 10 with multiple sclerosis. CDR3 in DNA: TGCGCCAGCAGCTGGGGGACTAGCGCCGATACGCAGTATTTT. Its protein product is CASSWGTSADTQYF.